This TCR beta chain was observed in a study of T cell responses to AZD1222 COVID-19 vaccine. Sequencing was performed with immunoSEQ multiplex PCR; in TCRdb, only in-frame clones are kept and a portion is missing. The data hold roughly 150,000 clones, with roughly 90% observed a single time. Study-wide points: Repertoires were sampled only after the peak T cell response.

Note on this clone: Antigen unknown.

Sequencing used peripheral blood, obtained 28 days after the second AZD1222 dose. This TCR was sampled from an adult who received the AZD1222 COVID-19 vaccine.

CDR3 loop: CASSYSSRSPTGFYEQYF. Written as DNA, the CDR3 is TGTGCCAGCAGTTACTCGAGCCGCTCACCCACAGGTTTCTACGAGCAGTACTTC. J is TRBJ2-7 and V is TRBV6-2 or TRBV6-3, with D perhaps TRBD1 (5 bases). Germline V gene sequence: CDR1 MNHEY, CDR2 SVGEGT. V lost 0 bases, J lost 3 bases, and 21 bases lay in between. The CDR3 totals 18 residues.